One and the same sample provided the 32 T cell receptor beta chains below, sequenced in a study of siplizumab effects on memory and regulatory T cells. Only in-frame clones appear in the TCRdb table, and some are missing; sequencing was by immunoSEQ multiplex PCR. The sample holds more than 45,000 clones, 85% to 95% seen once. Sequences were obtained from CD8+ T cells sorted from blood. These TCRs come from a human donor in good health.

This chain links TRBV5-1 with TRBJ2-1, with TRBD2 matching 7 bases. V lost 0 bases, J lost 5 bases, and 2 bases stayed unmatched. This CDR3 is 14 amino acids long. CDR1 and CDR2 from the germline V gene are SGHRS and YFSETQ. The CDR3 coding sequence is TGCGCCAGCAGCTTGGGGGGACTACACAATGAGCAGTTCTTC. This sequence encodes CASSLGGLHNEQFF.

The rearrangement joins TRBV14 to TRBJ2-7; tentatively, D is TRBD1 (6 bases). V gave up 2 bases and J gave up 5 bases, with 16 bases separating them. Germline V gives CDR1 SGHDN, CDR2 FVKESK. The CDR3 totals 15 residues. The chain's CDR3 is CASSQFRQVFNEQYF. The CDR3, as DNA: TGTGCCAGCAGCCAATTCCGACAGGTGTTTAACGAGCAGTACTTC. The full variable domain, its missing parts supplied by reference TRBV14 and TRBJ2-7, is EAGVTQFPSHSVIEKGQTVTLRCDPISGHDNLYWYRRVMGKEIKFLLHFVKESKQDESGMPNNRFLAERTGGTYSTLKVQPAELEDSGVYFCASSQFRQVFNEQYFGPGTRLTVT.

The chain links TRBV27 to TRBJ1-2, with 9 nucleotides matching TRBD1. The germline gives CDR1 MNHEY, CDR2 SMNVEV (reference sequence). This CDR3 contains 15 residues. V was pared by 6 bases and J by 3 bases, with 8 bases of the junction left unmatched. The CDR3 DNA reads as TGTGCCAGCAGCCCTAAGGACAGGGGCTACTATGGCTACACCTTC. It yields the protein CASSPKDRGYYGYTF.

The chain links TRBV19 to TRBJ2-4; 7 bases are shared with TRBD2. With 2 bases clipped from V and 7 bases from J, the junction kept 8 bases outside the gene matches. The CDR3 spans 15 residues. CDR1 is LNHDA, CDR2 SQIVND, per germline (reference sequence). Here the CDR3 reads CASSIRVGGFNIQYF. DNA of the CDR3: TGTGCCAGTAGTATACGAGTCGGGGGGTTTAACATTCAGTACTTC.

A note on this clone: The same CDR3 is also encoded by other DNA sequences in this sample. V gene TRBV28 combines with J gene TRBJ1-1; D uncertain. The CDR3 contains 13 residues. Germline V gene data show CDR1 as MDHEN and CDR2 as SYDVKM. Trimming removed 2 bases at V and 11 bases at J, with 15 bases between. CDR3: CASSLTAVDEAFF. The DNA for the CDR3 is TGTGCCAGCAGTTTAACGGCAGTTGATGAGGCTTTCTTT.

This chain connects TRBV10-3 to TRBJ2-7, with 8 bases that match TRBD1. The CDR3 runs 15 residues. Looked up from germline, CDR1 is ENHRY and CDR2 is SYGVKD. J was trimmed by 6 bases and V by 2 bases; bases with no gene match: 9. The CDR3 coding sequence is TGTGCCATCAGTGAGCGTGGACAGGGACCAGGCGAGCAGTACTTC. This encodes CAISERGQGPGEQYF.

This sequence joins TRBV6-6 and TRBJ1-5; D not resolved. There are 13 residues in the CDR3. In germline, CDR1 is MNHNY, CDR2 SVGAGI (reference sequence). The V and J ends lost 2 bases and 7 bases respectively, with 9 bases between them. The CDR3 nucleotides read TGTGCCAGCAGTTACAATAGTGGCCAGCCCCAGCATTTT. It yields the protein CASSYNSGQPQHF.

The genes are TRBV9 and TRBJ2-3; no reliable D call. There are 14 residues in the CDR3. Germline V gene data show CDR1 as SGDLS and CDR2 as YYNGEE. Between the trimmed V and J ends, which lost 5 bases and 1 base, there was a span of 11 bases. Here the CDR3 reads CASSEVGGTDTQYF. The CDR3 DNA sequence: TGTGCCAGCAGTGAGGTTGGGGGCACAGATACGCAGTATTTT.

The chain carries TRBV7-8 and TRBJ2-7; the match to TRBD2 covers 8 bases. The CDR3 has 15 residues. Germline V gene data show CDR1 as SGHVS and CDR2 as FQNEAQ. J gave up 4 bases and V 2 bases, and 7 bases lay outside the gene matches. The DNA for the CDR3 is TGTGCCAGCAGCTTAAGCCGGGAGGGGAGGTACGAGCAGTACTTC. Protein sequence: CASSLSREGRYEQYF.

The rearrangement joins TRBV10-1 to TRBJ2-1; 8 positions match TRBD2. The junction had 17 bases not matched to a gene; V was cut back by 2 bases and J by 8 bases. The CDR3 totals 18 residues. Germline V gene data show CDR1 as WNHNN and CDR2 as SYGVQD (reference sequence). The CDR3 is CASSEKGSSGFMGHEQFF. CDR3 coding DNA: TGCGCCAGCAGTGAGAAGGGTTCTAGCGGGTTTATGGGCCATGAGCAGTTCTTC.

The count of this clone is one. The CDR3 loop reads CASSQETSGRSYEQYF. The CDR3 DNA reads TGTGCCAGCAGCCAAGAGACTAGCGGGAGATCTTACGAGCAGTACTTC. V gene TRBV4-2 combines with J gene TRBJ2-7, with 12 bases fitting TRBD2. The CDR3 contains 16 residues. The trim removed 0 bases at V and 4 bases at J, leaving 4 bases unmatched. Germline-derived CDR1 and CDR2 are LGHNA and YNFKEQ.

The chain is built from TRBV6-5 and TRBJ1-1; the D is unclear. The V gene lost 4 bases and the J gene lost 3 bases, with 15 bases spanning the gap. The CDR3 covers 15 residues. Germline V CDR1 and CDR2: MNHEY, SVGAGI. Here the CDR3 DNA reads TGTGCCAGCAGTTCCGATGGGGAAGGTTACACTGAAGCTTTCTTT. Its protein is CASSSDGEGYTEAFF.

V usage is TRBV5-5 and J usage is TRBJ2-3, with a tentative D call TRBD1 (5 bases). In germline, CDR1 is SGHKS, CDR2 YYEKEE (reference sequence). Trimming took 0 bases from V and 3 from J, leaving 14 bases between them. The CDR3 is made up of 16 amino acids. The CDR3, as DNA: TGTGCCAGCAGCTTGGGGTTGGGGCTCAAGACAGATACGCAGTATTTT. This sequence encodes CASSLGLGLKTDTQYF.

The rearrangement uses TRBV5-1 and TRBJ2-7, with D tentatively TRBD1 (6 bases). This CDR3 region has 13 residues. V lost 2 bases and J 3 bases, leaving 9 bases between the germline ends. Germline values: CDR1 SGHRS, CDR2 YFSETQ. CDR3 sequence (DNA): TGCGCCAGCAGCTTTGGACAGAGCTACGAGCAGTACTTC. Translating it yields CASSFGQSYEQYF.

The chain employs TRBV7-9 and TRBJ2-5; 7 nucleotides match TRBD1. V gave up 5 bases and J gave up 1 base; unmatched junction bases: 7. This CDR3 comprises 15 residues. Germline V lookup: CDR1 SEHNR, CDR2 FQNEAQ (reference sequence). The CDR3 loop reads CASSPRDSPQETQYF. CDR3 DNA sequence: TGTGCCAGCAGCCCTAGGGACAGCCCCCAAGAGACCCAGTACTTC.

Here the CDR3 reads CASSQFSEQYF. In nucleotides, the CDR3 is TGCGCCAGCAGCCAATTCAGCGAGCAGTACTTC. V gene TRBV4-1 combines with J gene TRBJ2-7; D unclear. Trimming removed 2 bases from V and 6 bases from J, with 5 bases in between. Germline V gene sequence: CDR1 MGHRA, CDR2 YSYEKL. This CDR3 has 11 residues.

The chain combines TRBV5-1 with TRBJ2-3; D possibly matches TRBD1 or TRBD2 (6 bases each). The germline V gene encodes CDR1 SGHRS and CDR2 YFSETQ. CDR3 size: 13 residues. The V gene lost 9 bases and the J gene lost 2 bases, with 13 bases spanning the gap. CDR3 nucleotide sequence: TGCGCCACCCGTGGGGGGCCCACAGATACGCAGTATTTT. Translated: CATRGGPTDTQYF.

In nucleotides, the CDR3 is TGCGCCAGCAGCCAATACAGGGAACAAGAGACCCAGTACTTC. Translated: CASSQYREQETQYF. The chain uses TRBV4-1 and TRBJ2-5, with D perhaps matching TRBD1 (6 bases). Germline V gene data show CDR1 as MGHRA and CDR2 as YSYEKL. This CDR3 has 14 residues. Trimming took off 2 bases at V and 2 bases at J, with 9 bases between the two ends.

This rearrangement joins TRBV7-3 to TRBJ1-1, with 8 positions matching TRBD1. Germline CDR1 and CDR2: SGHTA and FQGTGA. V trimming: 3 bases; J trimming: 2 bases; junction bases outside the gene matches: 2. The CDR3 runs 14 residues. The CDR3 coding sequence is TGTGCCAGCAGCTTCGGGACAGGAAACACTGAAGCTTTCTTT. This codes for CASSFGTGNTEAFF.

This sequence joins TRBV7-6 and TRBJ1-1; a possible D gene is TRBD1 (5 bases). Germline V gene lookup returns CDR1 SGHVS and CDR2 FNYEAQ. Deletions cut 2 bases from V and 4 bases from J, with 14 bases between. The CDR3 length is 15 residues. The CDR3 spells CASSLNGAGATEAFF. The CDR3 DNA reads as TGTGCCAGCAGCTTAAATGGGGCTGGGGCCACTGAAGCTTTCTTT.

The V and J genes are TRBV10-1 and TRBJ1-1; 7 positions agree with TRBD1. This CDR3 region has 13 residues. J gave up 4 bases and V 4 bases, and 3 bases lay outside the gene matches. CDR1 WNHNN and CDR2 SYGVQD come from the germline V gene (reference sequence). The CDR3 reads CASSGTGATEAFF. The DNA of the CDR3 is TGCGCCAGCAGTGGAACAGGGGCCACTGAAGCTTTCTTT.

The rearrangement links TRBV27 to TRBJ2-5; 8 bases are shared with TRBD2. Gene TRBJ2-7 matches the end of the DNA better, so the J call may be wrong. This CDR3 spans 16 amino acids. Germline lookup yields CDR1 MNHEY and CDR2 SMNVEV (reference sequence). The CDR3, as DNA: TGTGCCAGCAGAAGAATTAAGACTAGCGTTGACTACGAGCAGTACTTC. This translates into CASRRIKTSVDYEQYF.

The chain couples TRBV4-1 to TRBJ2-3; 12 positions match TRBD2. The CDR3 runs to 16 residues. Losses at the gene ends were 1 base for V and 5 bases for J; bases not matched to a gene: 4. Looked up from germline, CDR1 is MGHRA and CDR2 is YSYEKL. The CDR3 nucleotides read TGCGCCAGCAGCCAAGGGACTAGCGGGATGGTAGATACGCAGTATTTT. It codes for CASSQGTSGMVDTQYF.

This chain connects TRBV9 to TRBJ1-2; perhaps TRBD1 as D (5 bases). The CDR3 has 14 residues. CDR1 SGDLS and CDR2 YYNGEE come from the germline V gene. Trimming left V 8 bases short and J 2 bases short, with 16 bases between. The CDR3 sequence is CASSDSSSNYGYTF. CDR3 DNA sequence: TGTGCCAGTTCCGACAGCTCCTCCAACTATGGCTACACCTTC.

This chain uses TRBV9 with TRBJ2-2; a weak D match, TRBD1 (5 bases). Germline CDR1 and CDR2: SGDLS and YYNGEE. The CDR3 is 14 residues long. V lost 1 base, J lost 6 bases, and 10 bases lay in between. The CDR3 is CASSVTGAAGELFF. The CDR3 DNA reads as TGTGCCAGCAGCGTAACTGGGGCAGCCGGGGAGCTGTTTTTT. The full variable domain, with the rest looked up from reference TRBV9 and TRBJ2-2, is DSGVTQTPKHLITATGQRVTLRCSPRSGDLSVYWYQQSLDQGLQFLIQYYNGEERAKGNILERFSAQQFPDLHSELNLSSLELGDSALYFCASSVTGAAGELFFGEGSRLTVL.

This clone was found once. The V call is TRBV30, the J call TRBJ2-2; D might be TRBD1 (6 bases). The CDR3 has 12 amino acids. Germline-derived CDR1 and CDR2 are GTSNPN and SVGIG (reference sequence). The V end lost 4 bases, the J end lost 6 bases, and 9 bases lay between the germline ends. CDR3 sequence (DNA): TGTGCCTGGACTGAGGGGGCCGGGGAGCTGTTTTTT. Translated, it gives CAWTEGAGELFF.

This chain uses TRBV9 with TRBJ2-1; D uncertain. The V gene lost 4 bases and the J gene lost 0 bases, with 8 bases spanning the gap. The germline CDR1 and CDR2 sequences are SGDLS and YYNGEE. The CDR3 runs 14 residues. The CDR3 spells CASSPRSSYNEQFF. The DNA of the CDR3 is TGTGCCAGCAGCCCCCGCAGCTCCTACAATGAGCAGTTCTTC.

The CDR3, as DNA: TGTGCCAGCAGCCTCGAGGGAGCGGGAGTCGACGAGCAGTACTTC. Translating gives CASSLEGAGVDEQYF. V and J are TRBV7-3 and TRBJ2-7; 8 nucleotides align to TRBD2. The V gene's germline CDR1 is SGHTA and CDR2 FQGTGA. Trimming took 5 bases from V and 5 from J; bases not matched to a gene: 11. CDR3 size: 15 residues.

Points on this clone: Other DNA sequences in the same sample also yield this CDR3. The chain uses TRBV19 and TRBJ2-7; tentative D call: TRBD2 (6 bases). Deletions cut 3 bases from V and 0 bases from J, with 9 bases between. Germline-derived CDR1 and CDR2 are LNHDA and SQIVND (reference sequence). CDR3 length: 14 amino acids. CDR3 protein: CASSIGGSSYEQYF. For the CDR3, the DNA is TGTGCCAGTAGTATTGGGGGGTCCTCCTACGAGCAGTACTTC.

In regard to this clone: Germline is not matched at one junction end, which may reflect a read error. The CDR3 protein is CASSFCNQPQHF. The CDR3 DNA reads TGTGCTAGCAGCTTCTGCAATCAGCCCCAGCATTTT. The V call is TRBV7-7, the J call TRBJ1-5; the D is unclear. The CDR3 extends over 12 amino acids. Germline V gives CDR1 SSHAT, CDR2 FNYEAQ (reference sequence).

This clone was detected only once. The gene calls are TRBV6-5 and TRBJ2-7; D unresolved. Trimming removed 5 bases at V and 6 bases at J, with 8 bases between. CDR1 MNHEY and CDR2 SVGAGI come from the germline V gene. This CDR3 is 11 amino acids long. CDR3 DNA: TGTGCCAGCAGTCACAGTGTCGAGCAGTACTTC. This encodes CASSHSVEQYF.

Points on this clone: Other DNA sequences within the sample encode an identical CDR3. The chain carries TRBV28 and TRBJ1-1, with no clear D. Germline V gene lookup returns CDR1 MDHEN and CDR2 SYDVKM. Trimming removed 2 bases from V and 1 base from J, with 5 bases in between. The CDR3 has 13 residues. The CDR3 DNA follows: TGTGCCAGCAGTTTAGGAAGGAACACTGAAGCTTTCTTT. This sequence encodes CASSLGRNTEAFF.